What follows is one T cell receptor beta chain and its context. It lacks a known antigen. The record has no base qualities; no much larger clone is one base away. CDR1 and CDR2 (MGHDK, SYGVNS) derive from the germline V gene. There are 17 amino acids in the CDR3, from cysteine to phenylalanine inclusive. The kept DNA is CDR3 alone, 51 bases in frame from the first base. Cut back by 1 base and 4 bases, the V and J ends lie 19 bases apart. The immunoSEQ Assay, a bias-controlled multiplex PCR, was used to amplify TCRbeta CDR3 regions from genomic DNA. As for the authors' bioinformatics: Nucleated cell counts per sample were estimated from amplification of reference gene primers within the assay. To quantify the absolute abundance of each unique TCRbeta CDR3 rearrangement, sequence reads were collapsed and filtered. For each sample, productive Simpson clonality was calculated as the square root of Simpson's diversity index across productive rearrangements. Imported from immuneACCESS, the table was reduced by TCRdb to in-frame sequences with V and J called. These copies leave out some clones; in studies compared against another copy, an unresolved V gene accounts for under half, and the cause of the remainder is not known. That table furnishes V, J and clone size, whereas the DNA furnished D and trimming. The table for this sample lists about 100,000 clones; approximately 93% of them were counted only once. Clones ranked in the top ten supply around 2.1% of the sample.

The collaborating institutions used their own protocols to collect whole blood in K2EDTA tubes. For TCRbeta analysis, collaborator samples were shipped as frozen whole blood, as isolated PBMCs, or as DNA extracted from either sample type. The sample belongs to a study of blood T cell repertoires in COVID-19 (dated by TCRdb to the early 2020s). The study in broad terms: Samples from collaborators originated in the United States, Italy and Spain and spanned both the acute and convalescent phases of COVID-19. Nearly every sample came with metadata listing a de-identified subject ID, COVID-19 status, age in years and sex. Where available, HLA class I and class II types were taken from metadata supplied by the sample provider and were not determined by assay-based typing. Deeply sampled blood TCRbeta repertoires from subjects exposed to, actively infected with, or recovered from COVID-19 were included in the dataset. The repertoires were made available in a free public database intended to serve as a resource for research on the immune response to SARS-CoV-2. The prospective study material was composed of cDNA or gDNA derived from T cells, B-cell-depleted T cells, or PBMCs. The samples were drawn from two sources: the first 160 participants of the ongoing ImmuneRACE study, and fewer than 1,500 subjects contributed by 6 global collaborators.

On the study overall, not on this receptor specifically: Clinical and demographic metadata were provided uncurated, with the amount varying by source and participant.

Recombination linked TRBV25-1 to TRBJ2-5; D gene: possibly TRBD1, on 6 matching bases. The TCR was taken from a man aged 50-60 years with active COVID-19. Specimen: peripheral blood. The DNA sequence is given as TGTGCCAGCAGTGAATTGGGCAGGGGCCCTCGGGGAGAGACCCAGTACTTC. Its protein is CASSELGRGPRGETQYF.